A single sample gave rise to the 24 T cell receptor beta chains below, sequenced in a study of blood T cell repertoires in COVID-19 (dated by TCRdb to about 2020). Libraries were made using the immunoSEQ multiplex PCR assay. The clones in this table, taken by TCRdb from immuneACCESS, are in-frame only. Not every clone is retained; where verified, under half of the shortfall comes from an unresolved V gene, and the cause of the rest is unknown. The sample profile shows 100,000 or so clones; about 76% of them were found once. Roughly a fifth of the sample belongs to the ten largest clones. Input material: peripheral blood. All receptors come from a woman in her seventies with acute or convalescent COVID-19.

The CDR3 protein is CASSVGTGWGYTF. Here the CDR3 DNA reads TGTGCCAGCAGCGTCGGGACAGGGTGGGGCTACACCTTC. The chain has TRBV28 and TRBJ1-2, with 9 positions matching TRBD1. CDR1 and CDR2 (germline): MDHEN, SYDVKM. V trimming: 6 bases; J trimming: 8 bases; junction bases outside the gene matches: 7. CDR3 length equals 13 residues.

This clone was counted a few times. V and J are TRBV3-1 (or the pseudogene TRBV3-2) and TRBJ1-6; 8 bases line up with TRBD1. The germline V gene has CDR1 LGHDT and CDR2 YNNKEL (reference sequence). This CDR3 has 19 amino acids. V gave up 1 base and J gave up 5 bases; unmatched junction bases: 13. The CDR3, as DNA: TGTGCCAGCAGCCAAGCCCTTGGGACAGGCAAGTTCAATAATTCACCCCTCCACTTT. Protein: CASSQALGTGKFNNSPLHF.

This chain uses TRBV7-2 with TRBJ2-5, with TRBD2 identical over 7 bases. V lost 0 bases, J lost 5 bases, and 6 bases stayed unmatched. Germline V lookup: CDR1 SGHTA, CDR2 FQGNSA. CDR3 length equals 15 residues. The CDR3 DNA sequence: TGTGCCAGCAGCTTAGCGGGGGGGACTCGGGAGACCCAGTACTTC. Translation gives CASSLAGGTRETQYF.

Only a few counts were recorded for this clone. This sequence joins TRBV10-2 and TRBJ1-2; D not resolved. This CDR3 has 17 amino acids. Trimming removed 2 bases at V and 1 base at J, with 17 bases between. In germline, CDR1 is WSHSY, CDR2 SAAADI. CDR3 protein: CASSEGLVAPLNYGYTF. The CDR3 nucleotides read TGCGCCAGCAGTGAGGGCTTGGTCGCCCCCCTTAACTATGGCTACACCTTC.

V gene TRBV11-3 combines with J gene TRBJ1-3, with 9 bases fitting TRBD1. In germline, CDR1 is SGHNT, CDR2 YENEEA. The CDR3 covers 16 residues. Trimming at V came to 0 bases and at J to 4 bases, leaving 4 bases not matched to a gene. CDR3 DNA sequence: TGTGCCAGCAGCTTAGAAGGGACAGGGTGGGGAAACACCATATATTTT. Residues: CASSLEGTGWGNTIYF.

Here the CDR3 DNA reads TGTGCCAGCAGCTTAGGGTCCAGGGGGCAGGAGGAAAAACTGTTTTTT. The encoded protein is CASSLGSRGQEEKLFF. The chain is built from TRBV11-2 and TRBJ1-4; 8 bases match TRBD1. This CDR3 comprises 16 residues. The J segment lost 8 bases and the V segment lost 1 base, leaving 9 bases of the junction unmatched. The germline gives CDR1 SGHAT, CDR2 FQNNGV.

The sample holds a few counts of this clone. The chain links TRBV7-9 to TRBJ2-7, with D hard to call. This CDR3 has 13 amino acids. CDR1 SEHNR and CDR2 FQNEAQ come from the germline V gene (reference sequence). V dropped 3 bases and J dropped 0 bases, with 6 bases sitting between them. The CDR3 is CASSFTSSYEQYF. CDR3 nucleotide sequence: TGTGCCAGCAGCTTCACGAGCTCCTACGAGCAGTACTTC.

The chain combines TRBV29-1 with TRBJ2-7, with D possibly matching TRBD1 (6 bases). V was pared by 6 bases and J by 2 bases, with 14 bases between. In germline, CDR1 is SQVTM, CDR2 ANQGSEA. This CDR3 has 13 residues. The CDR3 DNA reads as TGCAGCGTGATGACAGGAGCCGCCTACGAGCAGTACTTC. The encoded protein is CSVMTGAAYEQYF.

The J gene is TRBJ2-1, the V gene TRBV5-1, with 10 bases identical to TRBD1. The CDR3 consists of 16 residues. The germline V gene encodes CDR1 SGHRS and CDR2 YFSETQ. V shed 4 bases and J 7 bases; nucleotides not matched to a gene: 11. The CDR3 reads CASSRPGTGVTNEQFF. The CDR3 DNA reads TGCGCCAGCAGCCGCCCCGGGACAGGGGTGACGAATGAGCAGTTCTTC.

The rearrangement uses TRBV27 and TRBJ1-1; D is possibly TRBD1 (5 bases). Looked up from germline, CDR1 is MNHEY and CDR2 is SMNVEV (reference sequence). CDR3 length equals 13 residues. V was cut by 0 bases and J by 6 bases, with 8 bases left in between. The CDR3 loop reads CASSLSAGPEAFF. Written as DNA, the CDR3 is TGTGCCAGCAGTTTATCCGCAGGGCCTGAAGCTTTCTTT.

The gene calls are TRBV18 and TRBJ2-1, with 8 bases lining up with TRBD1. This CDR3 is built from 13 residues. Per germline, CDR1 KGHSH and CDR2 LQKENI. The V and J ends lost 9 bases and 5 bases, in that order; junction bases with no gene match: 6. Written as DNA, the CDR3 is TGTGCCAGTTCCCAGGGGGCCGACAATGAGCAGTTCTTC. Translating it yields CASSQGADNEQFF.

This chain links TRBV6-5 with TRBJ1-6; D is undetermined. Germline V CDR1 and CDR2: MNHEY, SVGAGI. CDR3 length: 13 amino acids. V was shortened by 4 bases and J by 10 bases, with 11 bases between the two germline ends. CDR3 DNA: TGTGCCAGCAGTTCAGTTATTCAGTCACCCCTCCACTTT. It specifies CASSSVIQSPLHF.

The chain combines TRBV4-1 with TRBJ2-1; 8 bases are a match to TRBD2. This CDR3 has 16 amino acids. Germline V CDR1 and CDR2: MGHRA, YSYEKL. The J segment lost 3 bases and the V segment lost 0 bases, leaving 4 bases of the junction unmatched. CDR3 bases: TGCGCCAGCAGCCAAGATCAGGCGGGGGGCTACAATGAGCAGTTCTTC. It translates to CASSQDQAGGYNEQFF.

This chain links TRBV11-2 with TRBJ2-7; D possibly corresponds to TRBD1 (6 bases). The V gene lost 0 bases and the J gene lost 2 bases, with 14 bases spanning the gap. CDR3 length equals 16 residues. CDR1 is SGHAT and CDR2 is FQNNGV in the germline V gene. The CDR3 DNA is TGTGCCAGCAGCTTAGATCGACAGGCCTACACCTACGAGCAGTACTTC. This codes for CASSLDRQAYTYEQYF.

The chain combines TRBV5-1 with TRBJ1-6, with D possibly matching TRBD1 (5 bases). This CDR3 spans 14 amino acids. V lost 4 bases to trimming and J lost 7 bases, with 12 bases between them. In germline, CDR1 is SGHRS, CDR2 YFSETQ. DNA for the CDR3: TGCGCCAGCAGCCAGGGATGGAAAAATTCACCCCTCCACTTT. Translated: CASSQGWKNSPLHF.

V is TRBV7-7 and J is TRBJ2-3, with 11 bases lining up with TRBD2. The CDR3 has 16 amino acids. Trimming took 2 bases from V and 6 from J; bases not matched to a gene: 7. Germline CDR1 and CDR2: SSHAT and FNYEAQ (reference sequence). The CDR3 DNA follows: TGTGCCAGCAGCTTAACTAGCGGGGGAGCTCGGGATACGCAGTATTTT. The encoded protein is CASSLTSGGARDTQYF.

The V call is TRBV7-8, the J call TRBJ1-2; 9 bases are a match to TRBD1. Germline values: CDR1 SGHVS, CDR2 FQNEAQ. Trimming at V came to 2 bases and at J to 7 bases, leaving 5 bases not matched to a gene. CDR3 size: 14 residues. Here the CDR3 reads CASSLRTGVSGYTF. In nucleotides, the CDR3 is TGTGCCAGCAGCTTACGGACAGGGGTTTCTGGCTACACCTTC.

The chain recombines TRBV14 with TRBJ2-1, with 10 nucleotides matching TRBD2. This CDR3 contains 16 residues. Germline trimming cut 2 bases from V and 6 bases from J; bases unmatched to any gene: 7. Germline V gives CDR1 SGHDN, CDR2 FVKESK. CDR3 in amino acids: CASSQQAGLAVNEQFF. CDR3 in DNA: TGTGCCAGCAGCCAACAGGCAGGACTAGCGGTCAATGAGCAGTTCTTC.

This chain links TRBV19 with TRBJ2-3, with 8 bases fitting TRBD1. J gave up 3 bases and V 5 bases, and 7 bases lay outside the gene matches. Germline CDR1 and CDR2: LNHDA and SQIVND (reference sequence). The CDR3 runs 15 residues. The CDR3 DNA is TGTGCCAGTAGTGACAGGGGTGGCTCGACAGATACGCAGTATTTT. It specifies CASSDRGGSTDTQYF.

V usage is TRBV5-4 and J usage is TRBJ1-2; D perhaps matches TRBD1 (6 bases). Trimming took off 4 bases at V and 4 bases at J, with 14 bases between the two ends. The CDR3 runs to 14 residues. Germline CDR1 is SGHNT and CDR2 is YYREEE (reference sequence). The CDR3 spells CASSPLRTAYGYTF. The CDR3 bases are TGTGCCAGCAGCCCCCTTCGGACAGCCTATGGCTACACCTTC.

The chain uses TRBV5-1 and TRBJ1-2, with a tentative D call TRBD1 (5 bases). The CDR3 runs to 14 residues. Deletions cut 7 bases from V and 8 bases from J, with 21 bases between. The germline V gene encodes CDR1 SGHRS and CDR2 YFSETQ. DNA for the CDR3: TGCGCCAGCGTCGGGACTCCAGGATCGTCGGGCTACACCTTC. Translation gives CASVGTPGSSGYTF.

V and J are TRBV21-1 and TRBJ2-7; the table's D call TRBD1 went unverified against the DNA. TRBV21-1 is a known pseudogene. The CDR3 spans 14 residues. The CDR3 nucleotides read TGTGCCAGCCGGGGACAGCCCCTCTCCTACGAGCAGTACTTC. It specifies CASRGQPLSYEQYF.

This chain connects TRBV9 to TRBJ2-7; the D gene is possibly TRBD1 (5 bases). In germline, CDR1 is SGDLS, CDR2 YYNGEE. V lost 1 base and J lost 2, with 13 bases in between. The CDR3 contains 15 residues. The chain's CDR3 is CASSVTGSRPYEQYF. For the CDR3, the DNA is TGTGCCAGCAGCGTAACAGGCTCACGACCCTACGAGCAGTACTTC. Together with reference TRBV9 and TRBJ2-7, the CDR3 gives the full variable domain: DSGVTQTPKHLITATGQRVTLRCSPRSGDLSVYWYQQSLDQGLQFLIQYYNGEERAKGNILERFSAQQFPDLHSELNLSSLELGDSALYFCASSVTGSRPYEQYFGPGTRLTVT.

V gene TRBV2 combines with J gene TRBJ1-4; no definite D call. The CDR3 loop spans 14 amino acids. Per germline, CDR1 SNHLY and CDR2 FYNNEI. V shed 6 bases and J shed 10 bases, with 18 bases lying between them. The DNA of the CDR3 is TGTGCCAGCAGGAGAAGGGAGGCTTACGGAAAACTGTTTTTT. It translates to CASRRREAYGKLFF.